This TCR beta chain was captured by sequencing in a study of blood T cell repertoires in COVID-19. In the study overall: There were acute and convalescent COVID-19 samples, and they came from the United States, Italy and Spain. T cells, B-cell-depleted T cells, or PBMCs supplied cDNA or gDNA.

Germline V gene sequence: CDR1 WNHNN, CDR2 SYGVQD (reference sequence). V was cut by 8 bases and J by 5 bases, with 16 bases left in between. CDR3 length: 14 residues. Produced via immunoSEQ multiplex PCR; TCRdb's table is partial and in-frame only. The data hold 150,000 to 180,000 clones, with about four fifths observed a single time. The TCR comes from a woman aged 55-69 years with acute or convalescent COVID-19. Source material: peripheral blood. The chain recombines TRBV10-1 with TRBJ1-5; D uncertain. This chain's CDR3 is CASFETEFYQPQHF. CDR3 bases: TGCGCCAGCTTTGAAACAGAATTTTATCAGCCCCAGCATTTT.